These T cell receptor beta chains were read from a single sample in a study of T cell repertoires in cytomegalovirus infection. TCRdb passed the reads through MiXCR, listing each CDR3 protein once. The sample contains about 740,000 distinct CDR3 sequences, under 40% of which appear only once. Sequences were obtained from PBMCs. The origin of the receptors is a human donor in good health (CMV status not recorded). Some clones in this sample may be carry-over from other donors' samples. Each CDR3 is given with its conserved first and last residue. A D gene is named only where the DNA matches it firmly. Rows may omit the clone size; those that give it use once, few, many or a size class.

j_call: TRBJ2-3; clone_size: few; v_call: TRBV4-1; d_call: NA; cdr3_aa: CASSQEITTDTQYF; cdr3_nt: TGCGCCAGCAGCCAAGAAATCACCACAGATACGCAGTATTTT
j_call: TRBJ2-3; clone_size: few; v_call: TRBV7-9; d_call: TRBD2; cdr3_aa: CASSWADEREESDTQYF; cdr3_nt: TGTGCCAGCAGCTGGGCGGATGAGCGGGAGGAGTCTGATACGCAGTATTTT
j_call: TRBJ2-1; clone_size: few; v_call: TRBV28; d_call: TRBD2; cdr3_aa: CASSFGLAGGLDEQFF; cdr3_nt: TGTGCCAGCAGTTTCGGACTAGCGGGAGGACTGGATGAGCAGTTCTTC
j_call: TRBJ1-5; clone_size: NA; v_call: TRBV7-8; d_call: TRBD1; cdr3_aa: CASSLHRGRGRNQPQHF; cdr3_nt: TGTGCCAGCAGCTTACACAGGGGGCGAGGTCGCAATCAGCCCCAGCATTTT
j_call: TRBJ2-1; clone_size: NA; v_call: TRBV6-1; d_call: NA; cdr3_aa: CASKGEVNEQFF; cdr3_nt: TGTGCCAGCAAGGGAGAGGTCAATGAGCAGTTCTTC
j_call: TRBJ1-2; clone_size: NA; v_call: TRBV19; d_call: TRBD1; cdr3_aa: CASSIGQGASDGYTF; cdr3_nt: TGTGCCAGTAGTATAGGCCAGGGGGCATCGGATGGCTACACCTTC
j_call: TRBJ2-3; clone_size: NA; v_call: TRBV11-1; d_call: TRBD1; cdr3_aa: CASSETGAGTDTQYF; cdr3_nt: TGTGCCAGCAGCGAGACAGGGGCTGGCACAGATACGCAGTATTTT
j_call: TRBJ2-6; clone_size: many; v_call: TRBV10-3; d_call: TRBD1; cdr3_aa: CAIGTGKVLTF; cdr3_nt: TGTGCCATCGGGACAGGGAAGGTCCTGACTTTC
j_call: TRBJ2-5; clone_size: NA; v_call: TRBV5-1; d_call: NA; cdr3_aa: CASSSQVETQYF; cdr3_nt: TGCGCCAGCAGCTCGCAGGTGGAGACCCAGTACTTC
j_call: TRBJ2-1; clone_size: NA; v_call: TRBV11-1; d_call: NA; cdr3_aa: CASSFDPTLRDEQFF; cdr3_nt: TGTGCCAGCAGCTTTGACCCTACTCTCCGGGATGAGCAGTTCTTC
j_call: TRBJ1-5; clone_size: few; v_call: TRBV28; d_call: NA; cdr3_aa: CASSTGIYQPQHF; cdr3_nt: TGTGCCAGCAGCACAGGAATCTATCAGCCCCAGCATTTT
j_call: TRBJ2-7; clone_size: NA; v_call: TRBV2; d_call: TRBD1; cdr3_aa: CASSARDRTGEQYF; cdr3_nt: TGTGCCAGCAGTGCAAGGGACAGAACGGGCGAGCAGTACTTC
j_call: TRBJ2-7; clone_size: few; v_call: TRBV7-8; d_call: TRBD1; cdr3_aa: CASYGTGTYEQYF; cdr3_nt: TGTGCCAGTTACGGGACAGGGACCTACGAGCAGTACTTC
j_call: TRBJ2-7; clone_size: NA; v_call: TRBV20-1; d_call: NA; cdr3_aa: CSAGNTPYEQYF; cdr3_nt: TGCAGTGCTGGGAACACCCCGTACGAGCAGTACTTC
j_call: TRBJ1-1; clone_size: NA; v_call: TRBV27; d_call: TRBD1; cdr3_aa: CASSRRPPGQGAPMGTEAFF; cdr3_nt: TGTGCCAGCAGTCGTCGACCTCCGGGACAGGGGGCACCTATGGGCACTGAAGCTTTCTTT
j_call: TRBJ2-2; clone_size: NA; v_call: TRBV5-4; d_call: NA; cdr3_aa: CASSPTLSRNTGELFF; cdr3_nt: TGTGCCAGCAGCCCCACTCTAAGCAGGAACACCGGGGAGCTGTTTTTT
j_call: TRBJ2-7; clone_size: NA; v_call: TRBV7-9; d_call: TRBD1; cdr3_aa: CASSALDGQGSEQYF; cdr3_nt: TGTGCCAGCAGCGCGCTGGATGGACAGGGGAGCGAGCAGTACTTC
j_call: TRBJ1-5; clone_size: few; v_call: TRBV7-8; d_call: NA; cdr3_aa: CASSLGGRAGNQPQHF; cdr3_nt: TGTGCCAGCAGCTTAGGGGGACGGGCAGGCAATCAGCCCCAGCATTTT
j_call: TRBJ1-6; clone_size: NA; v_call: TRBV30; d_call: NA; cdr3_aa: CAWSLSGYNSPLHF; cdr3_nt: TGTGCCTGGAGTCTATCCGGATATAATTCACCCCTCCACTTT
j_call: TRBJ1-4; clone_size: few; v_call: TRBV5-1; d_call: NA; cdr3_aa: CASSRGSDGNEKLFF; cdr3_nt: TGCGCCAGCAGCAGGGGATCTGACGGGAATGAAAAACTGTTTTTT
j_call: TRBJ1-1; clone_size: few; v_call: TRBV5-1; d_call: NA; cdr3_aa: CASSLLGSGSTEAFF; cdr3_nt: TGCGCCAGCAGCTTGTTAGGGTCAGGAAGCACTGAAGCTTTCTTT
j_call: TRBJ1-5; clone_size: NA; v_call: TRBV19; d_call: NA; cdr3_aa: CASSPQGRLSNQPQHF; cdr3_nt: TGTGCCAGTAGTCCGCAGGGACGGCTTAGCAATCAGCCCCAGCATTTT
j_call: TRBJ2-1; clone_size: NA; v_call: TRBV5-5; d_call: NA; cdr3_aa: CASSSDGTLHNEQFF; cdr3_nt: TGTGCCAGCAGCTCGGACGGGACCCTTCACAATGAGCAGTTCTTC
j_call: TRBJ2-2; clone_size: NA; v_call: TRBV7-2; d_call: TRBD2; cdr3_aa: CASSLFSGASGSGGTGELFF; cdr3_nt: TGTGCCAGCAGCTTATTCTCCGGGGCTAGCGGGTCGGGGGGTACCGGGGAGCTGTTTTTT